Presented here are 26 T cell receptor beta chains from one specimen sequenced in a study of T cells in women clearing cervical HPV infection. Repertoires were generated with immunoSEQ multiplex PCR, while TCRdb's copy carries only in-frame clones and drops some. The data include 48,000 or so clones; the top ten clones carry 1.5% to 2%. The sequenced sample consisted of blood buffy coat. These receptors all stem from a woman between 18 and 70 years old with a cervical HPV16 infection that either progressed to CIN3+ or cleared (not recorded which).

For this clone: The observed sequence ends 3 residues before the CDR3 terminus, with the missing tail filled in from the germline J gene. The chain recombines TRBV7-3 with TRBJ2-2; 11 bases line up with TRBD2. Germline V lookup: CDR1 SGHTA, CDR2 FQGTGA. V shed 2 bases and J 4 bases; nucleotides not matched to a gene: 3. This CDR3 spans 16 amino acids. CDR3 DNA, as far as it was read: TGTGCCAGCAGCTTACGCGGACTAGCGGGCACCGGGGAG. Translation: CASSLRGLAGTGE. The CDR3 in its entirety is CASSLRGLAGTGELFF.

With regard to this clone: Read data end 3 residues before the CDR3 end; the end is taken from the germline J gene. The chain is built from TRBV30 and TRBJ1-2; D remains ambiguous. The CDR3 spans 11 residues. Germline assignment: CDR1 GTSNPN and CDR2 SVGIG (reference sequence). CDR3 residues: CAWSVQDWYTF. The CDR3 DNA, read in part, is TGTGCCTGGAGTGTACAAGACTGG.

On this clone: The read ends 3 residues shy of where the CDR3 ends; the end is completed using the germline J gene. This rearrangement joins TRBV30 to TRBJ1-1; the D gene is possibly TRBD1 (5 bases). Trimming shortened V by 4 bases and J by 3 bases, and 9 bases separated the two germline ends. Germline loops: CDR1 GTSNPN, CDR2 SVGIG (reference sequence). The CDR3 length is 12 residues. CDR3 DNA, as far as it was read: TGTGCCTGGACAGGGCAGGACACTGAA. Translating it yields CAWTGQDTE. The CDR3 in full is CAWTGQDTEAFF.

As concerns this clone: The read terminates 3 residues ahead of where the CDR3 ends, so the germline J gene completes it. The V call is TRBV7-6, the J call TRBJ1-2; 10 bases align to TRBD1. Per the germline V gene, CDR1 is SGHVS and CDR2 is FNYEAQ. The CDR3 runs 14 residues. The CDR3 bases that were read are TGTGCCAGCAGCTTGGGACAGGGGCCCGGGGGC. Its translation: CASSLGQGPGG. The CDR3 reads in full as CASSLGQGPGGYTF.

A note on this clone: The CDR3 end falls 3 residues outside the read, so it is completed with the germline J gene. The genes are TRBV19 and TRBJ1-1; D remains unclear. Trimming stripped 2 bases from V and 6 bases from J, with 10 bases between. This CDR3 comprises 13 residues. Germline V gives CDR1 LNHDA, CDR2 SQIVND (reference sequence). The sequenced CDR3 bases are TGTGCCAGTAGTATATACCACGCGGCTGAA. Its translation: CASSIYHAAE. Given in full, the CDR3 is CASSIYHAAEAFF.

Turning to this clone: The read falls 3 residues short of the CDR3 end, and the missing part is taken from the germline J gene. The chain is built from TRBV28 and TRBJ2-3; D unresolved. With 5 bases removed from V and 2 bases from J, the gap between germline ends came to 11 bases. The CDR3 contains 14 residues. The V gene's germline CDR1 is MDHEN and CDR2 SYDVKM. The part of the CDR3 DNA that was read is TGTGCCAGCAGTCCCCAAGGGCACACAGATACG. Encoded protein: CASSPQGHTDT. The whole CDR3 sequence reads CASSPQGHTDTQYF.

In the case of this clone: The read ends 3 residues shy of where the CDR3 ends; the end is completed using the germline J gene. Other DNA sequences in the same sample also yield this CDR3. The V and J genes are TRBV7-2 and TRBJ1-2; TRBD1 aligns across 9 bases. Trimming removed 9 bases from V and 3 bases from J; junction bases left unmatched: 8. This CDR3 is 14 amino acids long. Germline V gene data show CDR1 as SGHTA and CDR2 as FQGNSA. The covered CDR3 bases are TGTGCCAGTAGCCCGGGACAGGGAGACTATGGC. Its protein is CASSPGQGDYG. The CDR3 in its entirety is CASSPGQGDYGYTF.

Regarding this clone: The CDR3 goes on 3 residues after the read ends, and that part is filled in from the germline J gene. This chain connects TRBV20-1 to TRBJ2-5; D perhaps matches TRBD1 (5 bases). Germline CDR1 reads DFQATT; CDR2 reads SNEGSKA (reference sequence). The CDR3 covers 15 residues. Deletions cut 4 bases from V and 4 bases from J, with 19 bases between. The CDR3: CSAKKAFLGPETQYF. The sequenced part of the CDR3 DNA is TGCAGTGCTAAGAAGGCGTTTTTGGGGCCAGAGACC.

The CDR3 is CATNRWDQPQHF. The sequenced part of the CDR3 DNA is TGTGCCACCAACAGGTGGGATCAGCCC. This chain joins TRBV28 and TRBJ1-5, with a tentative D call TRBD1 (5 bases). Sequencing ends 3 residues short of the CDR3 end; the germline J gene provides the rest. Trimming took 10 bases from V and 5 from J, leaving 12 bases between them. The CDR3 consists of 12 residues. Per germline, CDR1 MDHEN and CDR2 SYDVKM.

Note on this clone: An end of the junction does not agree with germline; a read error may underlie this. Coverage ceases 3 residues before the CDR3 finishes, and the germline J gene fills in the end. The rearrangement joins TRBV4-2 to TRBJ1-6; D unclear. This CDR3 contains 16 residues. The germline V gene has CDR1 LGHNA and CDR2 YNFKEQ. The sequenced CDR3 bases are TGCGCCAGCAGCCAAGAGGAGGGTGTGCGAAATTCACCC. Residues: CASSQEEGVRNSP. The complete CDR3 reads CASSQEEGVRNSPLHF.

As for this clone: The read terminates 3 residues before the CDR3 end, so the remaining end is supplied by the germline J gene. The chain carries TRBV6-1 and TRBJ2-3; 9 bases are a match to TRBD1. Germline V gene sequence: CDR1 MNHNS, CDR2 SASEGT. CDR3 length: 17 residues. V was pared by 0 bases and J by 0 bases, with 4 bases of the junction left unmatched. Incomplete CDR3 DNA: TGTGCCAGCAGTGAAGCGCTTGGGACAGGGAGCACAGATACG. Protein: CASSEALGTGSTDT. The complete CDR3 reads CASSEALGTGSTDTQYF.

Details on this clone: The CDR3 is cut off 3 residues early in the read; its end comes from the germline J gene. This rearrangement joins TRBV15 to TRBJ1-1, with TRBD1 matching 8 bases. Germline V gives CDR1 LNHNV, CDR2 YYDKDF (reference sequence). The V gene end was trimmed by 1 base and the J gene end by 6 bases; junction bases not matched to a gene: 7. The CDR3 sequence is 15 residues long. Incomplete CDR3 DNA: TGTGCCACCAGCAGAGGTGGCAGGGGGCGATCTGAA. Amino acid sequence: CATSRGGRGRSE. The entire CDR3 protein reads CATSRGGRGRSEAFF.

Concerning this clone: The read is 3 residues too short to cover the CDR3 end, so that end is filled in from the germline J gene. The chain is built from TRBV19 and TRBJ1-3; no reliable D call. This CDR3 contains 15 residues. The germline V gene has CDR1 LNHDA and CDR2 SQIVND (reference sequence). V lost 6 bases, J lost 0 bases, and 12 bases lay in between. CDR3 DNA (partial): TGTGCCAGTAGCCCGGGTAGGCCCTCTGGAAACACC. It yields the protein CASSPGRPSGNT. The CDR3, in full, reads CASSPGRPSGNTIYF.

With regard to this clone: The read terminates 3 residues ahead of where the CDR3 ends, so the germline J gene completes it. This chain joins TRBV4-2 and TRBJ2-5, with unresolved D. Germline V CDR1 and CDR2: LGHNA, YNFKEQ. Trimming took 0 bases from V and 3 from J, leaving 17 bases between them. The CDR3 has 17 residues. The CDR3 here is CASSQDFPTAIEETQYF. The part of the CDR3 DNA that was read is TGTGCCAGCAGCCAAGATTTCCCCACAGCAATTGAAGAGACC.

Note on this clone: The read ends 3 residues shy of where the CDR3 ends; the end is completed using the germline J gene. The chain joins TRBV7-2 to TRBJ2-3; 8 positions match TRBD2. Germline V gene sequence: CDR1 SGHTA, CDR2 FQGNSA. Germline trimming cut 5 bases from V and 1 base from J; bases unmatched to any gene: 5. CDR3 size: 15 residues. The CDR3 reads CASSPLAVGTDTQYF. The covered CDR3 bases are TGTGCCAGCAGCCCACTAGCGGTGGGCACAGATACG.

Details on this clone: The read ends 3 residues shy of where the CDR3 ends; the end is completed using the germline J gene. The gene calls are TRBV20-1 and TRBJ2-7; the D is unclear. V was shortened by 4 bases and J by 0 bases, with 13 bases between the two germline ends. Germline V CDR1 and CDR2: DFQATT, SNEGSKA (reference sequence). The CDR3 consists of 14 residues. Here the CDR3 reads CSATSFLSSYEQYF. The DNA read from the CDR3 is TGCAGTGCTACCTCCTTCCTTAGCTCCTACGAG.

CDR3 loop: CSAIGTSGGVYNEQFF. The CDR3 bases that were read are TGCAGTGCTATCGGGACTAGCGGGGGGGTGTACAATGAG. The genes are TRBV20-1 and TRBJ2-1, with 16 bases matching TRBD2. The read falls 3 residues short of the CDR3 end, and the missing part is taken from the germline J gene. This CDR3 is 16 amino acids long. Germline CDR1 is DFQATT and CDR2 is SNEGSKA (reference sequence). Unmatched junction bases numbered 4, after V lost 4 bases and J lost 4 bases.

Remarks on this clone: The read ends 3 residues before the CDR3 terminus; that terminus is restored from the germline J gene. This chain uses TRBV12-3 or TRBV12-4 with TRBJ1-2, with 7 bases aligning to TRBD1. This CDR3 is 14 amino acids long. The CDR3 sequence: CASSTWRTGEGYTF. The part of the CDR3 DNA that was read is TGTGCCAGCAGCACCTGGAGGACAGGAGAGGGC.

As regards this clone: Read sequence stops 3 residues before the CDR3 end, and the germline J gene provides the missing end. The V and J genes are TRBV28 and TRBJ2-3, with 9 bases aligning to TRBD1. This CDR3 has 18 amino acids. With V trimmed by 6 bases and J by 0 bases, 13 bases remained unmatched. Germline CDR1 MDHEN, CDR2 SYDVKM. The CDR3 here is CASRLWSDRGTSTDTQYF. The part of the CDR3 DNA that was read is TGTGCCAGCAGGCTCTGGTCGGACAGGGGTACTAGCACAGATACG.

With regard to this clone: The missing CDR3 end, 3 residues past where the read stops, is filled in from the germline J gene. The chain couples TRBV6-2 or TRBV6-3 to TRBJ1-2, with no clear D. The CDR3 has 13 residues. V dropped 7 bases and J dropped 6 bases, with 15 bases sitting between them. CDR1 MNHEY and CDR2 SVGEGT come from the germline V gene. CDR3 loop: CASTRDPGHGYTF. CDR3 DNA, as far as it was read: TGTGCCAGCACCAGAGACCCAGGCCATGGC.

Worth noting for this clone: The read falls 3 residues short of the CDR3 end, and the missing part is taken from the germline J gene. V is TRBV9 and J is TRBJ2-5, with TRBD2 matching over 7 bases. CDR3 size: 15 residues. V lost 6 bases and J lost 4; bases outside the gene matches: 12. Germline CDR1 reads SGDLS; CDR2 reads YYNGEE. CDR3 DNA (partial): TGTGCCAGCAACCATCATGGACTAGAGTCAGAGACC. Protein sequence: CASNHHGLESET. The CDR3 in full is CASNHHGLESETQYF.

Comment on this clone: The CDR3 is cut off 3 residues early in the read; its end comes from the germline J gene. The J gene is TRBJ1-3, the V gene TRBV5-6; TRBD1 matches at 7 bases. The trim removed 4 bases at V and 2 bases at J, leaving 3 bases unmatched. The CDR3 sequence is 14 residues long. The germline V gene has CDR1 SGHDT and CDR2 YYEEEE. Partial CDR3 DNA: TGTGCCAGCAGCATGACAGGGACTGGAAACACC. The encoded protein is CASSMTGTGNT. The whole CDR3 sequence reads CASSMTGTGNTIYF.

Concerning this clone: The read ends 3 residues before the CDR3 terminus; that terminus is restored from the germline J gene. The chain has TRBV7-2 and TRBJ2-3; D is unresolved. Germline V gene data show CDR1 as SGHTA and CDR2 as FQGNSA. The CDR3 length is 14 residues. V lost 1 base and J 6 bases, leaving 11 bases between the germline ends. CDR3 bases read: TGTGCCAGCAGCTTAGGCGGCTCCTCGGATACG. Its translation is CASSLGGSSDT. The full-length CDR3 reads as CASSLGGSSDTQYF.

As regards this clone: With the read ending 3 residues before the CDR3 end, the germline J gene is used to fill in that end. The chain recombines TRBV28 with TRBJ1-4; D may be TRBD1 (5 bases). Germline CDR1 and CDR2: MDHEN and SYDVKM. Trimming shortened V by 6 bases and J by 0 bases, and 11 bases separated the two germline ends. The CDR3 runs to 15 residues. CDR3: CASRRRGSTNEKLFF. The sequenced part of the CDR3 DNA is TGTGCCAGCAGAAGGAGGGGATCAACTAATGAAAAA.

A remark on this clone: Read coverage stops 3 residues before the CDR3 terminus; the germline J gene supplies the remainder. This chain uses TRBV6-1 with TRBJ2-7; 7 bases map to TRBD1. The V gene end was trimmed by 4 bases and the J gene end by 1 base; junction bases not matched to a gene: 4. From germline, CDR1 is MNHNS and CDR2 SASEGT. The CDR3 spans 14 residues. The part of the CDR3 DNA that was read is TGTGCCAGCAGTGCGAGGACAGGTTCCTACGAG. This codes for CASSARTGSYE. The full CDR3 protein reads CASSARTGSYEQYF.

Remarks on this clone: The read falls 3 residues short of the CDR3 end, and the missing part is taken from the germline J gene. V usage is TRBV7-2 and J usage is TRBJ2-5; 10 nucleotides match TRBD2. V was pared by 5 bases and J by 5 bases, with 5 bases of the junction left unmatched. This CDR3 has 14 amino acids. Germline CDR1 is SGHTA and CDR2 is FQGNSA. The CDR3 DNA, read in part, is TGTGCCAGCAGCGTTTCGGGACTAGCGGAGACC. Its protein product is CASSVSGLAET. The complete CDR3 protein is CASSVSGLAETQYF.